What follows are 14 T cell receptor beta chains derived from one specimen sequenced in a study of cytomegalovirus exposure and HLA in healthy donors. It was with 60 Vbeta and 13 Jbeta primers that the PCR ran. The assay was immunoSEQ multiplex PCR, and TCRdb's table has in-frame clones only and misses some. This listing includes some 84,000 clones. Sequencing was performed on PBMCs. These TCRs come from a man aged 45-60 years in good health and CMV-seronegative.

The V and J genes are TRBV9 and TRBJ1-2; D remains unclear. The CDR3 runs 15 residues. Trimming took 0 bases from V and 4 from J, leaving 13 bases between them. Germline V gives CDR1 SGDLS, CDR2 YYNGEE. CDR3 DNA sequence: TGTGCCAGCAGCGTAGGGGTGTTGGAGGGCTATGGCTACACCTTC. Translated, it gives CASSVGVLEGYGYTF.

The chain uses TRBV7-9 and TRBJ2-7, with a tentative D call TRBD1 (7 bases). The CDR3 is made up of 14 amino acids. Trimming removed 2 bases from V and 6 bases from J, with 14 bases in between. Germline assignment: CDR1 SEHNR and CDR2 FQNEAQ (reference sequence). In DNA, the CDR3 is TGTGCCAGCAGCTTACAGGGGGAGGTTTTCGAGCAGTACTTC. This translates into CASSLQGEVFEQYF. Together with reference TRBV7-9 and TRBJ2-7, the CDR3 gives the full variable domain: DTGVSQNPRHKITKRGQNVTFRCDPISEHNRLYWYRQTLGQGPEFLTYFQNEAQLEKSRLLSDRFSAERPKGSFSTLEIQRTEQGDSAMYLCASSLQGEVFEQYFGPGTRLTVT.

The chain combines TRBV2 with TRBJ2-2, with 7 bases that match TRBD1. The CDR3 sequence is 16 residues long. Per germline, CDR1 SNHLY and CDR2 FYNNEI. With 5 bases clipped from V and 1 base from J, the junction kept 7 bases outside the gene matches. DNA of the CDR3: TGTGCCAGCAGTTTACAGGGGCCGGAGAACACCGGGGAGCTGTTTTTT. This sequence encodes CASSLQGPENTGELFF.

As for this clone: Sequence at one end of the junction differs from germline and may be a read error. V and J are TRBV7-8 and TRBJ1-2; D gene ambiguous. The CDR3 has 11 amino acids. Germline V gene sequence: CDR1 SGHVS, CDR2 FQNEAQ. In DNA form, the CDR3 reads TGTGCCAGCAGCTCAAGCGCTTTTTTTCAATTC. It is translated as CASSSSAFFQF.

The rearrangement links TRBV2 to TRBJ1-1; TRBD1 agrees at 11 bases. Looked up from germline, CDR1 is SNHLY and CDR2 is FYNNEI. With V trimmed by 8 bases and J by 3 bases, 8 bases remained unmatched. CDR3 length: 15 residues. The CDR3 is CASAWTGGLDTEAFF. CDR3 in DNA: TGTGCCAGCGCCTGGACAGGGGGCTTGGACACTGAAGCTTTCTTT.

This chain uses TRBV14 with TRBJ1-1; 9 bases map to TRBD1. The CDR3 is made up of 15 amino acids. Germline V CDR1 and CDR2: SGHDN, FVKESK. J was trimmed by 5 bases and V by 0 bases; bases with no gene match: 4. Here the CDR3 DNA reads TGTGCCAGCAGCCAAGAACAGGGGGCCACAACTGAAGCTTTCTTT. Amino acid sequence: CASSQEQGATTEAFF. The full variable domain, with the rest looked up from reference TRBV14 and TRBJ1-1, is EAGVTQFPSHSVIEKGQTVTLRCDPISGHDNLYWYRRVMGKEIKFLLHFVKESKQDESGMPNNRFLAERTGGTYSTLKVQPAELEDSGVYFCASSQEQGATTEAFFGQGTRLTVV.

The CDR3 is CASRRLTNTEAFF. The CDR3 DNA is TGTGCCAGCAGGAGGTTAACGAACACTGAAGCTTTCTTT. The rearrangement joins TRBV28 to TRBJ1-1, with D unresolved. CDR3 length equals 13 residues. Deletions cut 6 bases from V and 1 base from J, with 9 bases between. Germline values: CDR1 MDHEN, CDR2 SYDVKM.

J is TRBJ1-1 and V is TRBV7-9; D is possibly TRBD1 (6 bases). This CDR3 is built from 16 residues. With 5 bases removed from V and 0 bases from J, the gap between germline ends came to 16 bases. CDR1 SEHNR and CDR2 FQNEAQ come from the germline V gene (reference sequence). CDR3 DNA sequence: TGTGCCAGCAGCCGGAGTCTTAGGGGGATGAACACTGAAGCTTTCTTT. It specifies CASSRSLRGMNTEAFF.

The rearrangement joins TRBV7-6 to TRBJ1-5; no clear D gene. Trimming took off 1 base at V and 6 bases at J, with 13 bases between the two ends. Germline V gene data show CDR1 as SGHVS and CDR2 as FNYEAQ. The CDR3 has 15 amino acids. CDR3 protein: CASSLDEGFGQPQHF. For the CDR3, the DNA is TGTGCCAGCAGCTTAGACGAGGGATTCGGTCAGCCCCAGCATTTT. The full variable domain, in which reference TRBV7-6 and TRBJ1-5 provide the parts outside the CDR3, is GAGVSQSPRYKVTKRGQDVALRCDPISGHVSLYWYRQALGQGPEFLTYFNYEAQQDKSGLPNDRFSAERPEGSISTLTIQRTEQRDSAMYRCASSLDEGFGQPQHFGDGTRLSIL.

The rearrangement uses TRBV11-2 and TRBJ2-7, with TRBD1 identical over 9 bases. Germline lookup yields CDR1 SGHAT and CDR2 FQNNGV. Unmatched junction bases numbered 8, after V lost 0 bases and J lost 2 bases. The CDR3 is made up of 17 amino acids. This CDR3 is CASSLEGTGWGAYEQYF. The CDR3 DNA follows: TGTGCCAGCAGCTTAGAGGGGACAGGGTGGGGGGCCTACGAGCAGTACTTC.

CDR3 nucleotide sequence: TGTGCCAGCAGCTTTACGGACAGGGGAGGTGAAAAACTGTTTTTT. This gives the protein CASSFTDRGGEKLFF. The chain combines TRBV13 with TRBJ1-4, with TRBD1 matching over 9 bases. Germline CDR1 and CDR2: PRHDT and FYEKMQ (reference sequence). The CDR3 runs 15 residues. After removal of 3 bases from V and 7 bases from J, the junction contained 6 bases not matched to a gene. Using reference TRBV13 and TRBJ1-4 for the parts outside the CDR3, the full variable domain is AAGVIQSPRHLIKEKRETATLKCYPIPRHDTVYWYQQGPGQDPQFLISFYEKMQSDKGSIPDRFSAQQFSDYHSELNMSSLELGDSALYFCASSFTDRGGEKLFFGSGTQLSVL.

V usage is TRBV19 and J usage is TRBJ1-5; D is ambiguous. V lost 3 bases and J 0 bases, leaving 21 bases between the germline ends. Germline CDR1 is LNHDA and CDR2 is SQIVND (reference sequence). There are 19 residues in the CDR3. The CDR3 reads CASSMRASPIKGSNQPQHF. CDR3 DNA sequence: TGTGCCAGTAGTATGAGGGCCAGCCCGATAAAAGGTAGCAATCAGCCCCAGCATTTT.

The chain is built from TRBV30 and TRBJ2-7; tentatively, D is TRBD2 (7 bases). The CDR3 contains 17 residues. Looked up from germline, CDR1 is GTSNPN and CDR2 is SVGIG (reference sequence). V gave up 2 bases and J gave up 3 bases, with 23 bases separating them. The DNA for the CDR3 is TGTGCCTGGAGTTTATGGAGGGAGGGGGGAAATGGCTACGAGCAGTACTTC. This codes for CAWSLWREGGNGYEQYF.

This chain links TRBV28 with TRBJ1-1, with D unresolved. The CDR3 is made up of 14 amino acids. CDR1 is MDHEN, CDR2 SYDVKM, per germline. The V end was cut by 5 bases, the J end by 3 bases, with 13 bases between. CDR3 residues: CASSLDGLYTEAFF. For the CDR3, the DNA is TGTGCCAGCAGTCTAGACGGACTTTACACTGAAGCTTTCTTT.